Below, 31 T cell receptor beta chains from the same sample are listed, as sequenced in a study of blood T cell repertoires in COVID-19 (dated by TCRdb to the early 2020s). Receptors were amplified or captured by the immunoSEQ multiplex PCR assay. Drawn from immuneACCESS, this table holds only the in-frame rearrangements with V and J called that TCRdb kept. Clones are partly lost; checked studies trace under half to an unresolved V gene and leave the rest unexplained. Recorded for this sample are some 260,000 clones; approximately 77% of them occurred a single time. The top ten clones comprise roughly 3.1% of the sample. Sequences were obtained from peripheral blood. These receptors came from a woman under 30 with acute or convalescent COVID-19.

This clone turned up a few times. CDR3 loop: CASSERGGYGYTF. The DNA for the CDR3 is TGTGCCAGCAGTGAACGAGGGGGATATGGCTACACCTTC. The rearrangement uses TRBV6-1 and TRBJ1-2; tentatively, D is TRBD1 (6 bases). The germline gives CDR1 MNHNS, CDR2 SASEGT. The CDR3 runs 13 residues. The germline V and J ends were trimmed by 2 bases and 5 bases, with 9 bases remaining between them.

This chain connects TRBV13 to TRBJ2-7; D is unresolved. The CDR3 is 14 amino acids. The germline gives CDR1 PRHDT, CDR2 FYEKMQ (reference sequence). V lost 0 bases to trimming and J lost 1 base, with 7 bases between them. In DNA form, the CDR3 reads TGTGCCAGCAGCTTAGGGGGCCGATCCTACGAGCAGTACTTC. Encoded protein: CASSLGGRSYEQYF.

This clone came up a few times. V is TRBV6-1 and J is TRBJ1-6, with 8 bases fitting TRBD1. Germline-derived CDR1 and CDR2 are MNHNS and SASEGT. The V gene end was trimmed by 2 bases and the J gene end by 5 bases; junction bases not matched to a gene: 2. This CDR3 spans 15 amino acids. Written as DNA, the CDR3 is TGTGCCAGCAGTGAACAGGGGGCGGATAATTCACCCCTCCACTTT. This encodes CASSEQGADNSPLHF.

In its sample, this clone was seen a few times. The rearrangement uses TRBV9 and TRBJ2-3; 7 positions match TRBD2. This CDR3 has 18 amino acids. Germline V lookup: CDR1 SGDLS, CDR2 YYNGEE. The junction had 14 bases not matched to a gene; V was cut back by 0 bases and J by 4 bases. CDR3 in DNA: TGTGCCAGCAGCGTAGTAGGACTAGATGGTGGTGTTGCAGATACGCAGTATTTT. Residues: CASSVVGLDGGVADTQYF.

The rearrangement uses TRBV6-2 or TRBV6-3 and TRBJ2-7; 12 bases are shared with TRBD1. The CDR3 runs to 18 residues. Trimming cost V 5 bases and J 2 bases; bases outside gene matches: 13. Germline CDR1 and CDR2: MNHEY and SVGEGT. In DNA, the CDR3 is TGTGCCAGCAGTCCCCCGCCGGGACAGGGGGCAGGGACCTACGAGCAGTACTTC. It translates to CASSPPPGQGAGTYEQYF.

This clone was observed a handful of times. The rearrangement joins TRBV30 to TRBJ1-5; maybe TRBD1 (5 bases). Deletions cut 2 bases from V and 7 bases from J, with 18 bases between. CDR3 length equals 15 residues. Germline CDR1 GTSNPN, CDR2 SVGIG (reference sequence). CDR3 nucleotide sequence: TGTGCCTGGAGTTTCGGTCAGGGAGGCTGGCAGCCCCAGCATTTT. It yields the protein CAWSFGQGGWQPQHF.

Only one count was recorded for this clone. This sequence joins TRBV29-1 and TRBJ2-5; TRBD2 is a possible D gene (5 bases). The CDR3 is 11 residues long. Germline V CDR1 and CDR2: SQVTM, ANQGSEA. Trimming left V 5 bases short and J 7 bases short, with 11 bases between. This CDR3 is CSVSRGGTQYF. The CDR3 nucleotides are TGCAGCGTTTCTAGAGGAGGGACCCAGTACTTC.

The chain joins TRBV2 to TRBJ1-2; 8 nucleotides agree with TRBD1. The junction had 10 bases not matched to a gene; V was cut back by 8 bases and J by 2 bases. The CDR3 extends over 15 amino acids. Germline V gene lookup returns CDR1 SNHLY and CDR2 FYNNEI. For the CDR3, the DNA is TGTGCCAGCGTCCCAGCCACAGGGGGGAACTATGGCTACACCTTC. Translated: CASVPATGGNYGYTF. The full variable domain, its missing parts supplied by reference TRBV2 and TRBJ1-2, is EPEVTQTPSHQVTQMGQEVILRCVPISNHLYFYWYRQILGQKVEFLVSFYNNEISEKSEIFDDQFSVERPDGSNFTLKIRSTKLEDSAMYFCASVPATGGNYGYTFGSGTRLTVV.

DNA for the CDR3: TGTGCCAGCAGCCATGGGGGGGCAGATACGCAGTATTTT. Translation: CASSHGGADTQYF. V and J are TRBV3-1 (or the pseudogene TRBV3-2) and TRBJ2-3; 7 bases match TRBD2. The ends lost 3 bases at V and 4 bases at J; junction bases unmatched: 1. The CDR3 is 13 residues long. CDR1 is LGHDT and CDR2 is YNNKEL in the germline V gene (reference sequence).

This clone was seen only a few times. The chain is built from TRBV27 and TRBJ2-2; D gene ambiguous. The CDR3 sequence is 13 residues long. Germline V gene sequence: CDR1 MNHEY, CDR2 SMNVEV (reference sequence). V was pared by 3 bases and J by 6 bases, with 8 bases between. CDR3 DNA sequence: TGTGCCAGCAGTTTTCTGTCGTCCGGGGAGCTGTTTTTT. It is translated as CASSFLSSGELFF.

The CDR3 reads CASSSAGYNEQFF. For the CDR3, the DNA is TGTGCCAGCAGTTCAGCGGGTTACAATGAGCAGTTCTTC. The gene calls are TRBV28 and TRBJ2-1; possibly TRBD2 for D (6 bases). V gave up 4 bases and J gave up 4 bases, with 8 bases separating them. The CDR3 totals 13 residues. Germline-derived CDR1 and CDR2 are MDHEN and SYDVKM.

The chain combines TRBV9 with TRBJ2-6, with 11 bases matching TRBD2. Germline loops: CDR1 SGDLS, CDR2 YYNGEE. The CDR3 contains 18 residues. Germline trimming cut 0 bases from V and 0 bases from J; bases unmatched to any gene: 2. The chain's CDR3 is CASSVGLAGYSGANVLTF. The CDR3 coding sequence is TGTGCCAGCAGCGTAGGACTAGCGGGATACTCTGGGGCCAACGTCCTGACTTTC.

The rearrangement uses TRBV6-2 or TRBV6-3 and TRBJ2-3; tentative D call: TRBD1 (5 bases). The CDR3 sequence is 14 residues long. Trimming removed 4 bases at V and 5 bases at J, with 13 bases between. Germline assignment: CDR1 MNHEY and CDR2 SVGEGT. The CDR3 DNA reads as TGTGCCAGCAGTTCTGATGGGGCCGGAGATACGCAGTATTTT. It specifies CASSSDGAGDTQYF.

The rearrangement uses TRBV3-1 (or the pseudogene TRBV3-2) and TRBJ2-5; D gene ambiguous. This CDR3 spans 13 amino acids. V lost 1 base to trimming and J lost 4 bases, with 7 bases between them. The V gene's germline CDR1 is LGHDT and CDR2 YNNKEL (reference sequence). CDR3 bases: TGTGCCAGCAGCCAAGGAGTCCTAGAGACCCAGTACTTC. Encoded protein: CASSQGVLETQYF.

The chain links TRBV7-3 to TRBJ2-1; D may be TRBD1 (6 bases). V lost 5 bases and J lost 3, with 17 bases in between. Per germline, CDR1 SGHTA and CDR2 FQGTGA. The CDR3 length is 16 residues. CDR3 nucleotides: TGTGCCAGCAGCCGCAGGGGAGCTTCGGGCTACAATGAGCAGTTCTTC. It is translated as CASSRRGASGYNEQFF.

This clone was detected only once. This chain joins TRBV11-2 and TRBJ2-7; 8 bases match TRBD2. The ends lost 6 bases at V and 1 base at J; junction bases unmatched: 2. This CDR3 spans 13 amino acids. Per the germline V gene, CDR1 is SGHAT and CDR2 is FQNNGV. CDR3 nucleotide sequence: TGTGCCAGCAGTATAGCGGGATCCTACGAGCAGTACTTC. Amino acids: CASSIAGSYEQYF.

J is TRBJ1-5 and V is TRBV6-1; 7 bases are a match to TRBD1. V shed 0 bases and J 11 bases; nucleotides not matched to a gene: 16. There are 17 residues in the CDR3. The V gene's germline CDR1 is MNHNS and CDR2 SASEGT. The CDR3 region has the DNA TGTGCCAGCAGTGAAGCCCGTTGGAGACAGGGCGGTGAAGCCCAGCATTTT. Encoded protein: CASSEARWRQGGEAQHF.

CDR3 DNA: TGTGCCAGCAGAAATGCCCGGGACTACACCTTC. Protein sequence: CASRNARDYTF. The chain uses TRBV28 and TRBJ1-2, with D unresolved. The CDR3 consists of 11 residues. V was cut by 6 bases and J by 10 bases, with 12 bases left in between. Germline-derived CDR1 and CDR2 are MDHEN and SYDVKM.

This clone has just one count. This sequence joins TRBV6-2 or TRBV6-3 and TRBJ2-7, with TRBD2 as a possible D gene (6 bases). CDR3 length equals 11 residues. V shed 2 bases and J shed 8 bases, with 7 bases lying between them. In germline, CDR1 is MNHEY, CDR2 SVGEGT. The CDR3 bases are TGTGCCAGCAGTTACGGGAGGCAGCAGTACTTC. Amino acids: CASSYGRQQYF.

This clone was observed once. This chain joins TRBV19 and TRBJ2-2; weak D call: TRBD2 (7 bases). The CDR3 spans 16 residues. CDR1 is LNHDA, CDR2 SQIVND, per germline (reference sequence). Trimming removed 10 bases from V and 4 bases from J, with 22 bases in between. As DNA, the CDR3 is TGTGCCATAAGGGGGGCTAGCGGTGCGGGCACCGGGGAGCTGTTTTTT. This translates into CAIRGASGAGTGELFF.

The chain recombines TRBV5-1 with TRBJ2-2; the D is unclear. The ends were cut back, 0 bases at V and 4 bases at J, with 7 bases in the middle. This CDR3 is 14 amino acids long. CDR1 is SGHRS, CDR2 YFSETQ, per germline. In DNA, the CDR3 is TGCGCCAGCAGCTTGGATTCGGTCACCGGGGAGCTGTTTTTT. Protein sequence: CASSLDSVTGELFF.

V is TRBV28 and J is TRBJ2-1; tentatively, D is TRBD1 (8 bases). Per germline, CDR1 MDHEN and CDR2 SYDVKM. V was trimmed by 6 bases and J by 7 bases, leaving 16 bases between them. The CDR3 is made up of 14 amino acids. In nucleotides, the CDR3 is TGTGCCAGCAGCGGGGGGACAGGCTATAATGAGCAGTTCTTC. Translation: CASSGGTGYNEQFF. Variable domain in full (rest from reference TRBV28 and TRBJ2-1): DVKVTQSSRYLVKRTGEKVFLECVQDMDHENMFWYRQDPGLGLRLIYFSYDVKMKEKGDIPEGYSVSREKKERFSLILESASTNQTSMYLCASSGGTGYNEQFFGPGTRLTVL.

This sequence joins TRBV9 and TRBJ1-2, with TRBD1 matching over 10 bases. There are 14 residues in the CDR3. V was pared by 5 bases and J by 8 bases, with 9 bases of the junction left unmatched. The germline CDR1 and CDR2 sequences are SGDLS and YYNGEE. For the CDR3, the DNA is TGTGCCAGCAGTACCGGGACAGGGGCGAACGGCTACACCTTC. Translation gives CASSTGTGANGYTF. The whole variable domain, remainder taken from reference TRBV9 and TRBJ1-2, is DSGVTQTPKHLITATGQRVTLRCSPRSGDLSVYWYQQSLDQGLQFLIQYYNGEERAKGNILERFSAQQFPDLHSELNLSSLELGDSALYFCASSTGTGANGYTFGSGTRLTVV.

The chain joins TRBV3-1 (or the pseudogene TRBV3-2) to TRBJ2-1; tentatively, D is TRBD1 (6 bases). Trimming stripped 4 bases from V and 9 bases from J, with 10 bases between. This CDR3 is built from 12 residues. CDR1 LGHDT and CDR2 YNNKEL come from the germline V gene (reference sequence). CDR3 nucleotides: TGTGCCAGCAGCCGGACAGTTGGTGAGCAGTTCTTC. This translates into CASSRTVGEQFF.

The chain links TRBV9 to TRBJ2-1; 8 positions agree with TRBD2. CDR1 is SGDLS and CDR2 is YYNGEE in the germline V gene. After removal of 3 bases from V and 9 bases from J, the junction contained 2 bases not matched to a gene. This CDR3 has 12 residues. CDR3 DNA: TGTGCCAGCAGCGGACTAGCGCGTGAGCAGTTCTTC. Protein sequence: CASSGLAREQFF.

The chain employs TRBV28 and TRBJ1-5, with 7 bases that match TRBD1. Germline V gene lookup returns CDR1 MDHEN and CDR2 SYDVKM. This CDR3 is 19 amino acids long. Unmatched junction bases numbered 18, after V lost 5 bases and J lost 2 bases. CDR3 region: CASSRHHLKDRRRNQPQHF. Here the CDR3 DNA reads TGTGCCAGCAGTCGACATCACCTTAAGGACAGGCGACGCAATCAGCCCCAGCATTTT.

This clone was seen only once. This sequence joins TRBV7-8 and TRBJ2-7, with 7 bases aligning to TRBD2. This CDR3 region has 13 residues. V lost 0 bases and J lost 4; bases outside the gene matches: 0. CDR1 SGHVS and CDR2 FQNEAQ come from the germline V gene. For the CDR3, the DNA is TGTGCCAGCAGCTTAGCGGGGGGGTACGAGCAGTACTTC. It translates to CASSLAGGYEQYF.

The chain uses TRBV19 and TRBJ1-5; D perhaps matches TRBD1 (6 bases). The V end lost 5 bases, the J end lost 1 base, and 9 bases lay between the germline ends. The CDR3 sequence is 14 residues long. Germline V gene sequence: CDR1 LNHDA, CDR2 SQIVND (reference sequence). CDR3 residues: CASSDRLSNQPQHF. The DNA of the CDR3 is TGTGCCAGTAGTGACAGGCTCAGCAATCAGCCCCAGCATTTT.

This clone has a handful of counts. The V gene is TRBV5-1, the J gene TRBJ1-1; D gene uncertain. V was cut by 4 bases and J by 1 base, with 17 bases left in between. Germline V gene lookup returns CDR1 SGHRS and CDR2 YFSETQ. This CDR3 region has 16 residues. The CDR3 DNA reads TGCGCCAGCAGCATCCTGGTCCCTACCGGGAACACTGAAGCTTTCTTT. Its translation: CASSILVPTGNTEAFF.

This clone was seen just once. The chain links TRBV3-1 (or the pseudogene TRBV3-2) to TRBJ2-3; TRBD2 matches 9 bases. CDR3 size: 16 residues. Germline values: CDR1 LGHDT, CDR2 YNNKEL (reference sequence). The V and J ends lost 1 base and 5 bases, in that order; junction bases with no gene match: 7. Here the CDR3 DNA reads TGTGCCAGCAGCCAAGGAGTAGCGGGAGTGGGAGATACGCAGTATTTT. This sequence encodes CASSQGVAGVGDTQYF.

This clone showed up just a few times. This chain uses TRBV7-9 with TRBJ1-3; possibly TRBD1 for D (6 bases). V gave up 3 bases and J gave up 4 bases, with 13 bases separating them. The CDR3 totals 15 residues. Germline-derived CDR1 and CDR2 are SEHNR and FQNEAQ (reference sequence). The CDR3 spells CASSFIGGTGNTIYF. The CDR3 DNA follows: TGTGCCAGCAGCTTCATAGGGGGAACGGGAAACACCATATATTTT. The full variable domain, completed using reference TRBV7-9 and TRBJ1-3, is DTGVSQNPRHKITKRGQNVTFRCDPISEHNRLYWYRQTLGQGPEFLTYFQNEAQLEKSRLLSDRFSAERPKGSFSTLEIQRTEQGDSAMYLCASSFIGGTGNTIYFGEGSWLTVV.